The 32 T cell receptor beta chains below come from one sample, sequenced in a study of memory CD4+ T cells and cytomegalovirus serostatus. Single viable CD3+CD4+CD8-CD45RO+ cells were sorted as the memory CD4+ T cells. Repertoires were generated with immunoSEQ multiplex PCR, while TCRdb's copy carries only in-frame clones and drops some. The repertoire consists of tens of thousands of clones, with approximately 75% occurring once and the leading ten covering roughly 1%. The sequenced sample consisted of memory CD4+ T cells from blood. The receptors originated from an adult in good health and CMV-seronegative.

This clone was picked up one time. J is TRBJ2-7 and V is TRBV5-1, with D tentatively TRBD1 (5 bases). The V gene lost 4 bases and the J gene lost 0 bases, with 17 bases spanning the gap. In germline, CDR1 is SGHRS, CDR2 YFSETQ. This CDR3 is built from 16 residues. The CDR3 reads CASSTSVGAVSYEQYF. CDR3 in DNA: TGCGCCAGCAGCACATCTGTAGGGGCAGTCTCCTACGAGCAGTACTTC.

As for this clone: One end of the junction fails to match germline, which may point to a read error. The rearrangement links TRBV10-3 to TRBJ2-7; the D gene is possibly TRBD1 (6 bases). Germline V gene lookup returns CDR1 ENHRY and CDR2 SYGVKD. CDR3 length: 12 residues. The CDR3 sequence is CAISGQVRDTQF. CDR3 DNA sequence: TGTGCCATCAGTGGACAGGTTCGAGACACTCAATTC.

The chain combines TRBV5-1 with TRBJ2-1; perhaps TRBD2 as D (6 bases). Trimming removed 4 bases from V and 1 base from J, with 15 bases in between. Germline V gene sequence: CDR1 SGHRS, CDR2 YFSETQ. CDR3 length equals 16 residues. CDR3 sequence (DNA): TGCGCCAGCAGCCCCCTCTTAGCGGCATCCTACAATGAGCAGTTCTTC. It is translated as CASSPLLAASYNEQFF.

This clone occurred a few times. The rearrangement joins TRBV7-2 to TRBJ1-2; a possible D gene is TRBD1 (6 bases). This CDR3 contains 17 residues. Trimming pared 5 bases from V and 2 bases from J, leaving 21 bases between. Germline V CDR1 and CDR2: SGHTA, FQGNSA. This CDR3 is CASSPRGAWTTNYGYTF. The CDR3 region has the DNA TGTGCCAGCAGCCCCCGGGGGGCGTGGACAACGAACTATGGCTACACCTTC.

The CDR3 loop reads CASSLWVGGSHYGYTF. DNA for the CDR3: TGTGCCAGCAGCTTATGGGTGGGAGGCTCGCACTATGGCTACACCTTC. This chain uses TRBV7-9 with TRBJ1-2, with D uncertain. Germline V gives CDR1 SEHNR, CDR2 FQNEAQ (reference sequence). With 2 bases removed from V and 3 bases from J, the gap between germline ends came to 16 bases. This CDR3 region has 16 residues. The entire variable domain, with the rest obtained from reference TRBV7-9 and TRBJ1-2, is as follows: DTGVSQNPRHKITKRGQNVTFRCDPISEHNRLYWYRQTLGQGPEFLTYFQNEAQLEKSRLLSDRFSAERPKGSFSTLEIQRTEQGDSAMYLCASSLWVGGSHYGYTFGSGTRLTVV.

This clone was counted once. The V gene is TRBV27, the J gene TRBJ1-6; 7 bases align to TRBD1. Germline V lookup: CDR1 MNHEY, CDR2 SMNVEV (reference sequence). With 6 bases clipped from V and 9 bases from J, the junction kept 14 bases outside the gene matches. CDR3 length: 16 amino acids. In DNA, the CDR3 is TGTGCCAGCAGCGACAAGACAGGGCGGGATAGTTCACCCCTCCACTTT. Its protein is CASSDKTGRDSSPLHF.

The chain's CDR3 is CASKGRDRFTDTQYF. The DNA of the CDR3 is TGTGCCAGCAAAGGGAGGGACAGGTTCACAGATACGCAGTATTTT. This chain connects TRBV28 to TRBJ2-3, with D possibly matching TRBD1 (8 bases). The V gene's germline CDR1 is MDHEN and CDR2 SYDVKM. The V and J ends lost 7 bases and 2 bases respectively, with 16 bases between them. This CDR3 spans 15 amino acids. The full variable domain, completed using reference TRBV28 and TRBJ2-3, is DVKVTQSSRYLVKRTGEKVFLECVQDMDHENMFWYRQDPGLGLRLIYFSYDVKMKEKGDIPEGYSVSREKKERFSLILESASTNQTSMYLCASKGRDRFTDTQYFGPGTRLTVL.

This clone was seen once. The rearrangement uses TRBV2 and TRBJ1-2, with D perhaps matching TRBD1 (5 bases). Germline V gene lookup returns CDR1 SNHLY and CDR2 FYNNEI. V gave up 3 bases and J gave up 0 bases, with 8 bases separating them. The CDR3 loop spans 14 amino acids. CDR3 loop: CASSELGANYGYTF. The CDR3, as DNA: TGTGCCAGCAGTGAGTTAGGGGCTAACTATGGCTACACCTTC.

This chain uses TRBV7-9 with TRBJ1-2, with 12 bases that match TRBD1. Trimming took 5 bases from V and 1 from J; bases not matched to a gene: 11. CDR1 is SEHNR, CDR2 FQNEAQ, per germline (reference sequence). The CDR3 consists of 18 residues. CDR3 sequence: CASSPGPGQGADNYGYTF. Written as DNA, the CDR3 is TGTGCCAGCAGCCCGGGGCCGGGACAGGGGGCGGATAACTATGGCTACACCTTC. Full variable domain (rest looked up from reference TRBV7-9 and TRBJ1-2): DTGVSQNPRHKITKRGQNVTFRCDPISEHNRLYWYRQTLGQGPEFLTYFQNEAQLEKSRLLSDRFSAERPKGSFSTLEIQRTEQGDSAMYLCASSPGPGQGADNYGYTFGSGTRLTVV.

This chain uses TRBV10-3 with TRBJ2-1; D ambiguous. This CDR3 comprises 13 residues. The germline V gene has CDR1 ENHRY and CDR2 SYGVKD. V gave up 6 bases and J gave up 4 bases, with 10 bases separating them. The CDR3 nucleotides are TGTGCCATCAGACCCACAGAGTACAATGAGCAGTTCTTC. Protein product: CAIRPTEYNEQFF.

The V gene is TRBV28, the J gene TRBJ2-3; 8 nucleotides line up with TRBD1. Germline loops: CDR1 MDHEN, CDR2 SYDVKM. This CDR3 is built from 16 residues. V trimming: 5 bases; J trimming: 0 bases; junction bases outside the gene matches: 7. The CDR3 region has the DNA TGTGCCAGCAGTCCCTCCGGACAGGGCAGCACAGATACGCAGTATTTT. Translation gives CASSPSGQGSTDTQYF.

The gene calls are TRBV5-1 and TRBJ2-2; 12 bases fit TRBD2. Germline CDR1 reads SGHRS; CDR2 reads YFSETQ. With 1 base clipped from V and 4 bases from J, the junction kept 5 bases outside the gene matches. There are 17 residues in the CDR3. The DNA for the CDR3 is TGCGCCAGCAGCTTGAGGCTAGCGGGGGGGAGCACCGGGGAGCTGTTTTTT. It encodes CASSLRLAGGSTGELFF.

This clone was counted once. The rearrangement joins TRBV4-2 to TRBJ1-1; 7 bases match TRBD1. Germline V gives CDR1 LGHNA, CDR2 YNFKEQ. J gave up 0 bases and V 1 base, and 5 bases lay outside the gene matches. The CDR3 is 16 amino acids. The CDR3 spells CASSQGDSNMNTEAFF. CDR3 DNA: TGTGCCAGCAGCCAAGGGGACAGCAATATGAACACTGAAGCTTTCTTT.

The chain uses TRBV6-5 and TRBJ2-5, with 9 bases aligning to TRBD2. V lost 1 base and J lost 3; bases outside the gene matches: 6. Germline loops: CDR1 MNHEY, CDR2 SVGAGI. The CDR3 runs to 16 residues. DNA of the CDR3: TGTGCCAGCAGTTACTGGCTAGCGGGACCAAAAGAGACCCAGTACTTC. Translated: CASSYWLAGPKETQYF.

The gene calls are TRBV10-3 and TRBJ1-3; tentative D call: TRBD1 (6 bases). The V gene lost 11 bases and the J gene lost 7 bases, with 21 bases spanning the gap. Per germline, CDR1 ENHRY and CDR2 SYGVKD. The CDR3 consists of 14 residues. The CDR3 loop reads CAAMEGEGLNTIYF. CDR3 in DNA: TGTGCCGCCATGGAGGGGGAAGGTTTGAACACCATATATTTT.

The chain joins TRBV9 to TRBJ2-3, with TRBD1 matching 7 bases. The junction had 15 bases not matched to a gene; V was cut back by 0 bases and J by 5 bases. The CDR3 length is 18 residues. The germline CDR1 and CDR2 sequences are SGDLS and YYNGEE. In DNA form, the CDR3 reads TGTGCCAGCAGCGTAGCTGGTACAGGGGAGTCGACGGGAGATACGCAGTATTTT. It encodes CASSVAGTGESTGDTQYF.

V usage is TRBV6-5 and J usage is TRBJ2-3; D is possibly TRBD2 (5 bases). V lost 6 bases and J 2 bases, leaving 15 bases between the germline ends. The CDR3 consists of 15 residues. Per the germline V gene, CDR1 is MNHEY and CDR2 is SVGAGI. CDR3 residues: CASRYGVLPTDTQYF. In DNA form, the CDR3 reads TGTGCCAGCAGATACGGGGTCCTACCCACAGATACGCAGTATTTT.

The V call is TRBV14, the J call TRBJ2-5; 8 nucleotides align to TRBD2. CDR1 is SGHDN, CDR2 FVKESK, per germline. V gave up 4 bases and J gave up 2 bases; unmatched junction bases: 9. The CDR3 has 16 residues. This CDR3 is CASSPQSSGSQETQYF. DNA for the CDR3: TGTGCCAGCAGCCCCCAGTCGAGCGGGAGTCAAGAGACCCAGTACTTC.

This clone was seen a few times. This chain uses TRBV6-1 with TRBJ1-1; no firm D call. The germline V and J ends were trimmed by 6 bases and 2 bases, with 10 bases remaining between them. The CDR3 extends over 13 amino acids. Germline assignment: CDR1 MNHNS and CDR2 SASEGT. This chain's CDR3 is CASRTPVNTEAFF. The DNA for the CDR3 is TGTGCCAGCAGGACACCTGTCAACACTGAAGCTTTCTTT.

This chain joins TRBV7-2 and TRBJ2-1, with 11 nucleotides matching TRBD2. There are 15 residues in the CDR3. The ends lost 3 bases at V and 9 bases at J; junction bases unmatched: 7. CDR1 SGHTA and CDR2 FQGNSA come from the germline V gene. Written as DNA, the CDR3 is TGTGCCAGCAGCTTTAGCGGGAGGGGCCTCGGTGAGCAGTTCTTC. Amino acids: CASSFSGRGLGEQFF.

The chain uses TRBV5-1 and TRBJ2-3; D is ambiguous. CDR3 length equals 16 residues. Germline loops: CDR1 SGHRS, CDR2 YFSETQ. The V and J ends lost 0 bases and 2 bases respectively, with 13 bases between them. CDR3 coding DNA: TGCGCCAGCAGCTTGGGGCACCAGGTTCCCACAGATACGCAGTATTTT. This encodes CASSLGHQVPTDTQYF. Drawing the rest from reference TRBV5-1 and TRBJ2-3, the complete variable domain is KAGVTQTPRYLIKTRGQQVTLSCSPISGHRSVSWYQQTPGQGLQFLFEYFSETQRNKGNFPGRFSGRQFSNSRSEMNVSTLELGDSALYLCASSLGHQVPTDTQYFGPGTRLTVL.

This chain connects TRBV11-2 to TRBJ1-1, with unresolved D. V was shortened by 1 base and J by 8 bases, with 5 bases between the two germline ends. The CDR3 loop spans 11 amino acids. The germline CDR1 and CDR2 sequences are SGHAT and FQNNGV. The CDR3 loop reads CASSLVLEAFF. CDR3 DNA sequence: TGTGCCAGCAGCTTAGTGCTGGAAGCTTTCTTT.

V is TRBV18 and J is TRBJ1-1; 8 nucleotides align to TRBD1. Germline V gene sequence: CDR1 KGHSH, CDR2 LQKENI. J was trimmed by 5 bases and V by 2 bases; bases with no gene match: 10. The CDR3 extends over 16 amino acids. The CDR3 sequence: CASSPFTGGRITEAFF. CDR3 nucleotide sequence: TGTGCCAGCTCACCATTCACAGGGGGGAGGATAACTGAAGCTTTCTTT.

This chain joins TRBV19 and TRBJ1-5; D perhaps matches TRBD1 (6 bases). Deletions cut 3 bases from V and 1 base from J, with 16 bases between. The CDR3 extends over 17 amino acids. CDR1 is LNHDA and CDR2 is SQIVND in the germline V gene (reference sequence). The DNA for the CDR3 is TGTGCCAGTAGTATCGGCATACAGGGTTTCAGCAATCAGCCCCAGCATTTT. Residues: CASSIGIQGFSNQPQHF.

The V gene is TRBV10-1, the J gene TRBJ2-5, with D unclear. The CDR3 has 13 residues. V was clipped by 2 bases and J by 1 base, with 5 bases between them. Per the germline V gene, CDR1 is WNHNN and CDR2 is SYGVQD (reference sequence). CDR3 region: CASSEAGQETQYF. As DNA, the CDR3 is TGCGCCAGCAGTGAGGCAGGCCAAGAGACCCAGTACTTC.

The chain has TRBV5-1 and TRBJ2-5, with 12 bases aligning to TRBD1. Unmatched junction bases numbered 4, after V lost 0 bases and J lost 4 bases. Germline loops: CDR1 SGHRS, CDR2 YFSETQ. The CDR3 has 16 residues. CDR3 amino acids: CASSLVGTGGGETQYF. The CDR3 DNA follows: TGCGCCAGCAGCTTGGTGGGGACAGGGGGCGGAGAGACCCAGTACTTC.

The chain is built from TRBV9 and TRBJ2-1, with a tentative D call TRBD1 (5 bases). V was trimmed by 4 bases and J by 12 bases, leaving 14 bases between them. Per the germline V gene, CDR1 is SGDLS and CDR2 is YYNGEE. The CDR3 consists of 12 residues. The CDR3 spells CASSPQLGRQFF. The CDR3 DNA is TGTGCCAGCAGCCCCCAGTTGGGGCGGCAGTTCTTC. Full variable domain (outside the CDR3, taken from reference TRBV9 and TRBJ2-1): DSGVTQTPKHLITATGQRVTLRCSPRSGDLSVYWYQQSLDQGLQFLIQYYNGEERAKGNILERFSAQQFPDLHSELNLSSLELGDSALYFCASSPQLGRQFFGPGTRLTVL.

The chain links TRBV5-6 to TRBJ2-1; 11 bases agree with TRBD2. The junction had 5 bases not matched to a gene; V was cut back by 4 bases and J by 5 bases. This CDR3 region has 15 residues. Per the germline V gene, CDR1 is SGHDT and CDR2 is YYEEEE. This CDR3 reads CASSALAGGNNEQFF. The CDR3 DNA sequence: TGTGCCAGCAGCGCTCTAGCGGGGGGAAACAATGAGCAGTTCTTC.

V gene TRBV29-1 combines with J gene TRBJ1-5; D is unresolved. Germline values: CDR1 SQVTM, CDR2 ANQGSEA. This CDR3 is built from 13 residues. V lost 7 bases to trimming and J lost 8 bases, with 18 bases between them. The CDR3 DNA reads TGCAGCGCTAGGAGCGGGGTGGGAAAGCCCCAGCATTTT. The encoded protein is CSARSGVGKPQHF.

The chain couples TRBV19 to TRBJ2-1; 14 nucleotides line up with TRBD2. The CDR3 is 15 residues long. The V gene end was trimmed by 5 bases and the J gene end by 12 bases; junction bases not matched to a gene: 9. CDR1 and CDR2 (germline): LNHDA, SQIVND (reference sequence). CDR3 amino acids: CASSAGTSGSGRQFF. CDR3 in DNA: TGTGCCAGTAGTGCCGGGACTAGCGGGAGTGGAAGGCAGTTCTTC. The full variable domain, its missing parts supplied by reference TRBV19 and TRBJ2-1, is DGGITQSPKYLFRKEGQNVTLSCEQNLNHDAMYWYRQDPGQGLRLIYYSQIVNDFQKGDIAEGYSVSREKKESFPLTVTSAQKNPTAFYLCASSAGTSGSGRQFFGPGTRLTVL.

The CDR3 bases are TGTGCCATCAGTGGCCCCCCGGGGACAGGGGTAATTGAAGCTTTCTTT. It yields the protein CAISGPPGTGVIEAFF. The chain uses TRBV10-3 and TRBJ1-1; 10 nucleotides align to TRBD1. This CDR3 is 16 amino acids long. With V trimmed by 4 bases and J by 7 bases, 12 bases remained unmatched. The germline V gene has CDR1 ENHRY and CDR2 SYGVKD.

The rearrangement uses TRBV5-1 and TRBJ2-1, with 8 bases matching TRBD2. J lost 8 bases, V lost 2 bases, and 3 bases had no gene match. The V gene's germline CDR1 is SGHRS and CDR2 YFSETQ. CDR3 length equals 13 residues. The CDR3 coding sequence is TGCGCCAGCAGCTTTTCTAGCGGGCATGAGCAGTTCTTC. Encoded protein: CASSFSSGHEQFF. Full variable domain (missing parts from reference TRBV5-1 and TRBJ2-1): KAGVTQTPRYLIKTRGQQVTLSCSPISGHRSVSWYQQTPGQGLQFLFEYFSETQRNKGNFPGRFSGRQFSNSRSEMNVSTLELGDSALYLCASSFSSGHEQFFGPGTRLTVL.